The following is a T cell receptor beta chain sequence with its context. As yet, its antigen is unknown. These data come from a study of cytomegalovirus exposure and HLA in healthy donors. Study-wide results and caveats: As a later analysis showed, a missense DCLRE1C variant was linked to trimming of TCR beta V- and J-genes.

13 Jbeta primers and 60 Vbeta primers were used for the PCR. Only in-frame clones appear in the TCRdb table, and some are missing; sequencing was by immunoSEQ multiplex PCR. The table lists some 150,000 clones, around four fifths of them singletons. Sequencing used PBMCs. The clonotype was recovered from a woman between 45 and 60 years old in good health and CMV-seronegative.

The CDR3 bases are TGTGCCAGCACCTTAACCTGGCAGTCCAGCTCCTACAATGAGCAGTTCTTC. Protein product: CASTLTWQSSSYNEQFF. The rearrangement joins TRBV5-5 to TRBJ2-1; no clear D. Germline V gene sequence: CDR1 SGHKS, CDR2 YYEKEE (reference sequence). V was shortened by 6 bases and J by 0 bases, with 19 bases between the two germline ends. The CDR3 runs 17 residues.